This T cell receptor beta chain comes out of a study of OX40 agonist ivuxolimab in advanced cancers. Across the whole study: The dose-escalation group included hepatocellular carcinoma, melanoma, renal cell carcinoma and head and neck cancer. The mean age was approximately 60 years, ranging from about 23 to 85, with around four fifths of participants male. Partial responses were achieved by three patients, of whom one had hepatocellular carcinoma and two had cutaneous melanoma. The study's findings and limits: Dose levels from 0.1 to 3.0 mg/kg saw CD4+ and CD8+ blood T cells expand clonally by week 6.

The method was immunoSEQ multiplex PCR; TCRdb's version includes in-frame clones alone and lacks a portion of them. The sample records over 60,000 clones, roughly nine tenths being singletons. This CDR3 comprises 15 residues. Germline V CDR1 and CDR2: MDHEN, SYDVKM. V dropped 3 bases and J dropped 6 bases, with 17 bases sitting between them. To note about this clone: Its specificity is unknown.

The receptor was isolated from an adult with an advanced solid tumor such as melanoma, head and neck, liver or kidney cancer. Material: CD4+ or CD8+ T cells sorted from blood, obtained in a trial of the OX40 agonist ivuxolimab. V and J are TRBV28 and TRBJ1-2, with D possibly being TRBD1 (6 bases). CDR3 region: CASSLVPGTSNGYTF. CDR3 sequence (DNA): TGTGCCAGCAGTTTGGTCCCCGGGACAAGTAATGGCTACACCTTC.